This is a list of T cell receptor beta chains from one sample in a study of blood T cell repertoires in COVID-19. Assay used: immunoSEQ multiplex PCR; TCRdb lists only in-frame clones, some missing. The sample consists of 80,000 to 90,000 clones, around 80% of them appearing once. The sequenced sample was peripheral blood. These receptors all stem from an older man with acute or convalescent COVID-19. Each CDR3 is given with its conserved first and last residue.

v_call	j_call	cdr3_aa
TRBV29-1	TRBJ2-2	CSVEWRGRLGELFF
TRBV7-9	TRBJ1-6	CASSLQGFSNSPLHF
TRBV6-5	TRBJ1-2	CASSIQGASPYGYTF
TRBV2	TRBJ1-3	CASAAFWARRHSGNTIYF
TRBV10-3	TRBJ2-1	CAISESRNEQFF
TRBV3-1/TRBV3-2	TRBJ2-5	CASSQDLWGQETQYF
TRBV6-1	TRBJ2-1	CASSEEGTRNNEQFF
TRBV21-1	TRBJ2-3	CASSKGGGESSTDTQYF
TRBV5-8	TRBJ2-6	CASSYRGAGANVLTF
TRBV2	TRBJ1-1	CAGHIERNTEAFF
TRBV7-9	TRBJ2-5	CASSHQGGRETQYF
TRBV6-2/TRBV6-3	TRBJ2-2	CASSLQGAVAGELFF
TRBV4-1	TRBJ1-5	CASSQGEFRGFNQPQHF
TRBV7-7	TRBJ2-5	CASSLGRGVVETQYF
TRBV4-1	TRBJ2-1	CASSQEEAGGYNEQFF
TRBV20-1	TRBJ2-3	CSASAYTNRGDTQYF
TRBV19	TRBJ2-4	CASSITGVNIQYF
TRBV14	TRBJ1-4	CASSQVRGNAATNEKLFF
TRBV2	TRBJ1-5	CASSRTGGNSNQPQHF
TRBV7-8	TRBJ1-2	CASSTTGNSRGYTF
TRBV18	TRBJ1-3	CASSPDRADTIYF
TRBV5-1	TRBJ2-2	CASSLNGQTTGELFF
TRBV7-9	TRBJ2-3	CASSRPSGGRDTQYF
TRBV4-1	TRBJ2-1	CASSQRGLAGGYNEQFF
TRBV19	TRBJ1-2	CATTRTGLNYGYTF
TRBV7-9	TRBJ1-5	CASSWTGSGTQHF
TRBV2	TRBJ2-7	CASRVEAAASYEQYF
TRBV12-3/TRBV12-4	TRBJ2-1	CASSSTRGEQFF
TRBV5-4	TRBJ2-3	CASSTRQTTGDTQYF
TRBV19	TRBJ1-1	CASTARRGNTEAFF
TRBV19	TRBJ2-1	CATKSGNEQFF
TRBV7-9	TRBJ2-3	CASSLEPQDTQYF
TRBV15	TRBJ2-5	CATSRDRKGPPETQYF
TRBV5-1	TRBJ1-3	CASSLTTAGQLSGNTIYF
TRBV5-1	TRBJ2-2	CASSLGQGFTGELFF
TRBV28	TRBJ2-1	CASSLLQMSSYNEQFF
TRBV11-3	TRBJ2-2	CASKGQGTGELFF
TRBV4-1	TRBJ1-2	CASSQESGYGYTF
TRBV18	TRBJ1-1	CASSPSPRGEAFF
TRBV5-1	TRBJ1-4	CASSIGQVATNEKLFF
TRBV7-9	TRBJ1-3	CASSSTGSGNTIYF